Listed here are 20 T cell receptor beta chains from one sample, sequenced in a study of blood T cell repertoires in COVID-19 (TCRdb year 2020). Preparation of the library involved the immunoSEQ multiplex PCR assay. TCRdb retrieved this table from immuneACCESS and kept in-frame rearrangements only. Not all clones are present; in checked studies, unresolved V genes account for under half, and no reason is known for the remainder. The sample table records over 150,000 clones; about 82% of these occur just once. Clones ranked in the top ten supply around 8% of the sample. Sequenced: peripheral blood. The receptors come from a woman older than 75 with COVID-19, enrolled during active disease.

This chain uses TRBV4-1 with TRBJ2-5; 12 bases are shared with TRBD2. Looked up from germline, CDR1 is MGHRA and CDR2 is YSYEKL. The CDR3 length is 16 residues. V shed 3 bases and J 5 bases; nucleotides not matched to a gene: 7. The CDR3 DNA sequence: TGCGCCAGCAGCCAGGAGGCTAGCGGGAGGGTTGAGACCCAGTACTTC. This codes for CASSQEASGRVETQYF.

The chain recombines TRBV5-1 with TRBJ2-3; D gene uncertain. Per germline, CDR1 SGHRS and CDR2 YFSETQ. This CDR3 is built from 13 residues. The V gene lost 4 bases and the J gene lost 6 bases, with 12 bases spanning the gap. CDR3 sequence (DNA): TGCGCCAGCAGCCTCCAGCGATCGGATACGCAGTATTTT. The encoded protein is CASSLQRSDTQYF. The full variable domain, completed using reference TRBV5-1 and TRBJ2-3, is KAGVTQTPRYLIKTRGQQVTLSCSPISGHRSVSWYQQTPGQGLQFLFEYFSETQRNKGNFPGRFSGRQFSNSRSEMNVSTLELGDSALYLCASSLQRSDTQYFGPGTRLTVL.

This CDR3 is CASSLGQGPNQPQHF. The CDR3 DNA sequence: TGCGCCAGCAGCCTAGGACAGGGCCCAAATCAGCCCCAGCATTTT. The chain links TRBV4-1 to TRBJ1-5; 8 bases line up with TRBD1. In germline, CDR1 is MGHRA, CDR2 YSYEKL. Trimming removed 4 bases from V and 4 bases from J; junction bases left unmatched: 6. The CDR3 is 15 residues long.

J is TRBJ1-6 and V is TRBV2; D possibly corresponds to TRBD1 (6 bases). The CDR3 is made up of 16 amino acids. The germline V gene has CDR1 SNHLY and CDR2 FYNNEI. V lost 8 bases, J lost 5 bases, and 19 bases lay in between. The CDR3 region is CASRREAGADNSPLHF. DNA of the CDR3: TGTGCCAGCCGTCGTGAGGCAGGGGCCGATAATTCACCCCTCCACTTT.

Of note for this clone: The sample carries other DNA sequences with the same CDR3. The V and J genes are TRBV5-1 and TRBJ1-3; no reliable D call. Germline V gives CDR1 SGHRS, CDR2 YFSETQ. V was pared by 0 bases and J by 4 bases, with 11 bases between. CDR3 size: 15 residues. The CDR3 bases are TGCGCCAGCAGCTTGGCCGGGGTGTCCGGAAACACCATATATTTT. This translates into CASSLAGVSGNTIYF.

In this sample, this clone turned up a few times. The chain recombines TRBV6-5 with TRBJ1-4; D is unclear. Germline V gene data show CDR1 as MNHEY and CDR2 as SVGAGI. Deletions cut 0 bases from V and 10 bases from J, with 12 bases between. The CDR3 is 14 residues long. The CDR3 sequence is CASSYSGAVGKLFF. The DNA of the CDR3 is TGTGCCAGCAGTTACTCGGGTGCGGTGGGAAAACTGTTTTTT.

The chain links TRBV5-6 to TRBJ2-7; D unresolved. There are 13 residues in the CDR3. V shed 0 bases and J shed 2 bases, with 6 bases lying between them. Germline lookup yields CDR1 SGHDT and CDR2 YYEEEE. The DNA for the CDR3 is TGTGCCAGCAGCTTGGCAACAGCCTACGAGCAGTACTTC. Residues: CASSLATAYEQYF.

This chain uses TRBV2 with TRBJ1-2; no clear D. This CDR3 has 14 amino acids. With 3 bases removed from V and 7 bases from J, the gap between germline ends came to 15 bases. CDR1 and CDR2 (germline): SNHLY, FYNNEI. The CDR3 nucleotides read TGTGCCAGCAGTGACCGGGAACAAGCCGGTGGCTACACCTTC. This sequence encodes CASSDREQAGGYTF.

The rearrangement uses TRBV18 and TRBJ2-1; 10 bases match TRBD2. The CDR3 is 15 residues long. The ends lost 0 bases at V and 6 bases at J; junction bases unmatched: 2. The germline V gene encodes CDR1 KGHSH and CDR2 LQKENI. The CDR3: CASSPPASGSNEQFF. For the CDR3, the DNA is TGTGCCAGCTCACCACCCGCTAGCGGGAGCAATGAGCAGTTCTTC.

The rearrangement joins TRBV5-1 to TRBJ2-7; D possibly corresponds to TRBD2 (5 bases). Trimming took 0 bases from V and 7 from J, leaving 17 bases between them. Germline V lookup: CDR1 SGHRS, CDR2 YFSETQ. This CDR3 has 15 residues. The CDR3 sequence: CASSLAITSPGEQYF. For the CDR3, the DNA is TGCGCCAGCAGCTTGGCCATCACCTCCCCGGGGGAGCAGTACTTC.

The CDR3 region has the DNA TGTGCCAGCAGCTTGAATAGCGCCTACGAGCAGTACTTC. Translated: CASSLNSAYEQYF. The chain carries TRBV5-4 and TRBJ2-7; TRBD2 might be the D (5 bases). Between the trimmed V and J ends, which lost 1 base and 2 bases, there was a span of 7 bases. The CDR3 spans 13 residues. Germline CDR1 and CDR2: SGHNT and YYREEE (reference sequence).

This rearrangement joins TRBV2 to TRBJ1-2, with TRBD1 identical over 10 bases. J was trimmed by 0 bases and V by 7 bases; bases with no gene match: 8. This CDR3 is built from 16 residues. Per the germline V gene, CDR1 is SNHLY and CDR2 is FYNNEI. The CDR3 DNA reads as TGTGCCAGCACCCGGGACAGGGGAAGGGCTAACTATGGCTACACCTTC. It codes for CASTRDRGRANYGYTF.

The V and J genes are TRBV7-3 and TRBJ2-3, with 12 bases matching TRBD2. Per the germline V gene, CDR1 is SGHTA and CDR2 is FQGTGA. V gave up 5 bases and J gave up 0 bases; unmatched junction bases: 3. The CDR3 length is 16 residues. The CDR3: CASSTGLAGSTDTQYF. CDR3 DNA: TGTGCCAGCAGCACCGGACTAGCGGGAAGCACAGATACGCAGTATTTT.

The chain has TRBV28 and TRBJ1-2; D possibly corresponds to TRBD1 (5 bases). V lost 5 bases and J 4 bases, leaving 20 bases between the germline ends. CDR3 size: 16 residues. CDR1 is MDHEN, CDR2 SYDVKM, per germline. The CDR3 is CASSPGGGPRSYGYTF. CDR3 sequence (DNA): TGTGCCAGCAGTCCGGGGGGTGGCCCAAGATCCTATGGCTACACCTTC.

The genes are TRBV28 and TRBJ1-2; weak D call: TRBD1 (5 bases). This CDR3 is 14 amino acids long. From germline, CDR1 is MDHEN and CDR2 SYDVKM. V lost 7 bases and J lost 4, with 16 bases in between. The CDR3 nucleotides read TGTGCCAGCACCCTCCCCTACGGGGGCTATGGCTACACCTTC. Its protein is CASTLPYGGYGYTF.

The gene calls are TRBV7-9 and TRBJ2-1; 15 bases map to TRBD2. Germline-derived CDR1 and CDR2 are SEHNR and FQNEAQ (reference sequence). The CDR3 runs 18 residues. V was pared by 4 bases and J by 4 bases, with 8 bases of the junction left unmatched. The CDR3 DNA is TGTGCCAGCAGCTCTTCAGGGACTAGCGGGGGGACATACAATGAGCAGTTCTTC. Amino acids: CASSSSGTSGGTYNEQFF.

CDR3 bases: TGTGCCAGCAGCTTAGATGTCGGTCAGCCCCAGCATTTT. Translation: CASSLDVGQPQHF. This chain links TRBV11-2 with TRBJ1-5; no reliable D call. The germline CDR1 and CDR2 sequences are SGHAT and FQNNGV. Trimming pared 0 bases from V and 6 bases from J, leaving 6 bases between. The CDR3 is made up of 13 amino acids.

The chain carries TRBV7-3 and TRBJ1-3, with a weak D call TRBD1 (5 bases). There are 14 residues in the CDR3. The V gene's germline CDR1 is SGHTA and CDR2 FQGTGA. V was pared by 2 bases and J by 4 bases, with 9 bases between. CDR3 nucleotide sequence: TGTGCCAGCAGCTTAGCAGGGTTCGGAAACACCATATATTTT. This gives the protein CASSLAGFGNTIYF.

The chain couples TRBV4-1 to TRBJ1-4; D is unclear. This CDR3 has 13 residues. V was pared by 5 bases and J by 7 bases, with 11 bases between. Looked up from germline, CDR1 is MGHRA and CDR2 is YSYEKL. The CDR3 sequence is CASSREVTEKLFF. The CDR3 nucleotides are TGCGCCAGCAGCAGGGAGGTTACTGAAAAACTGTTTTTT.

The chain combines TRBV24-1 with TRBJ2-7; no clear D. Trimming pared 2 bases from V and 7 bases from J, leaving 11 bases between. Per the germline V gene, CDR1 is KGHDR and CDR2 is SFDVKD. This CDR3 contains 13 residues. The CDR3 is CATSDSGLREQYF. The CDR3 nucleotides are TGTGCCACCAGTGATTCCGGTCTTCGGGAGCAGTACTTC.